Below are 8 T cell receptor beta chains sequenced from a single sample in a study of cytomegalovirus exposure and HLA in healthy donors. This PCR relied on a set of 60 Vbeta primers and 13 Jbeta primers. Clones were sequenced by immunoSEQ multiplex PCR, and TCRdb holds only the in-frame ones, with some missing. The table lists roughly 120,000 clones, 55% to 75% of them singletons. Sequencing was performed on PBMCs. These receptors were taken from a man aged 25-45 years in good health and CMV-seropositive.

In nucleotides, the CDR3 is TGTGCCAGCAGTTTAGGTACCACGCCGGTGTCTTTCTTT. Protein: CASSLGTTPVSFF. The J gene is TRBJ1-1, the V gene TRBV28; D not resolved. CDR3 length: 13 amino acids. Per the germline V gene, CDR1 is MDHEN and CDR2 is SYDVKM. The V end lost 2 bases, the J end lost 12 bases, and 16 bases lay between the germline ends.

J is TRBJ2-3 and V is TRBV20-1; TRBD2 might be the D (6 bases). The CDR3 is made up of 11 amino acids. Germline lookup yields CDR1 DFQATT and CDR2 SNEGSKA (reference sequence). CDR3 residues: CSRGGTDTQYF. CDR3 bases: TGCAGCCGCGGGGGCACAGATACGCAGTATTTT.

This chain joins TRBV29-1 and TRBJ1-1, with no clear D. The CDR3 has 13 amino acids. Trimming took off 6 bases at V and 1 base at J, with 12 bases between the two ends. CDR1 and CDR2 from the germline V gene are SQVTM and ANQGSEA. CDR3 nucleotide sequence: TGCAGCGTCCTGCGGGCTCCGAACACTGAAGCTTTCTTT. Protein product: CSVLRAPNTEAFF. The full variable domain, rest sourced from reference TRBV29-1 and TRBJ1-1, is SAVISQKPSRDICQRGTSLTIQCQVDSQVTMMFWYRQQPGQSLTLIATANQGSEATYESGFVIDKFPISRPNLTFSTLTVSNMSPEDSSIYLCSVLRAPNTEAFFGQGTRLTVV.

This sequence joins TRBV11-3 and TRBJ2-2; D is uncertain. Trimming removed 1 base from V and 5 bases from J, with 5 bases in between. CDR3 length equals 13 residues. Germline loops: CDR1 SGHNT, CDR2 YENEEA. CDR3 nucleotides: TGTGCCAGCAGCTTAGTTTCAACCGGGGAGCTGTTTTTT. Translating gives CASSLVSTGELFF.

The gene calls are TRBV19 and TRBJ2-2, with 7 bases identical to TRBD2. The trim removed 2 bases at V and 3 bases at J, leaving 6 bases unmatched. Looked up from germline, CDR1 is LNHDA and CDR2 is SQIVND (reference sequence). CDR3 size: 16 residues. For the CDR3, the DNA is TGTGCCAGTAGTATAAAGGGAGGGTGGGACACCGGGGAGCTGTTTTTT. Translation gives CASSIKGGWDTGELFF.

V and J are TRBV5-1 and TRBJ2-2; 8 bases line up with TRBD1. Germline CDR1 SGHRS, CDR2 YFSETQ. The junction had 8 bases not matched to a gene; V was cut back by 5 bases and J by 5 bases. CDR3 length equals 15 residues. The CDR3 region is CASRDQGAETGELFF. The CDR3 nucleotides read TGCGCCAGCAGAGATCAGGGGGCAGAGACCGGGGAGCTGTTTTTT.

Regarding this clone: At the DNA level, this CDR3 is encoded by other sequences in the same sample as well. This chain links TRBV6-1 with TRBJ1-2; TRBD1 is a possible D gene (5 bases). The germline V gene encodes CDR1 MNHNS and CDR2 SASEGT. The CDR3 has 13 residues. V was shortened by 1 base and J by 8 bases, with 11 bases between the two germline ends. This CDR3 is CASSEGQGDGYTF. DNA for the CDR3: TGTGCCAGCAGTGAAGGGCAGGGTGACGGCTACACCTTC.

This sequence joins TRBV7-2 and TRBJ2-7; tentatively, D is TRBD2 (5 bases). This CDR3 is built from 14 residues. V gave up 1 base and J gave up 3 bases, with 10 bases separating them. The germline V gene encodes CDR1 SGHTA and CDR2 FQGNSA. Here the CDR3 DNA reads TGTGCCAGCAGCTTAGGCGGGTCTGGCTACGAGCAGTACTTC. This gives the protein CASSLGGSGYEQYF.